Included here is one T cell receptor (beta chain) sequence, with context. No cognate antigen has been identified for it. Base quality data are lacking; no much larger clone is found one base away. Each collaborating institution followed its own protocols to collect whole blood in K2EDTA tubes. For TCRbeta analysis, collaborator samples were shipped as frozen whole blood, as isolated PBMCs, or as DNA extracted from either sample type. TCRbeta CDR3 regions were amplified from genomic DNA by means of the immunoSEQ Assay, a bias-controlled multiplex PCR. The study's own analysis went as follows. Within the assay, amplification of reference gene primers was used to estimate how many nucleated cells each sample contained. To quantify the absolute abundance of each unique TCRbeta CDR3 rearrangement, sequence reads were collapsed and filtered. For each sample, productive Simpson clonality was calculated as the square root of Simpson's diversity index across productive rearrangements. TCRdb holds this immuneACCESS table with in-frame rearrangements only. Some clones are missing; in checked studies, unresolved V genes explain under half, and the rest has no known cause. V and J calls and clone size come straight from that table; D and trimming were deduced from the DNA. For this sample the table gives about 100,000 clones, of which more than 75% were detected only once. Clones ranked in the top ten supply approximately 27% of the sample.

The CDR3 has 17 amino acids, counting the end cysteine and phenylalanine. Only the CDR3 DNA is retained, 51 bases long and in frame from the first base. V lost 0 bases and J lost 10 bases; the stretch between them is 22 bases long. The sample is drawn from a study of blood T cell repertoires in COVID-19 (dated by TCRdb to 2018 to 2021). With respect to the entire study: Samples from collaborators originated in the United States, Italy and Spain and spanned both the acute and convalescent phases of COVID-19. The material from the prospective study consisted of cDNA or gDNA derived from T cells, B-cell-depleted T cells, or PBMCs. A freely available public database, intended as a resource for researchers studying the immune response to SARS-CoV-2, is where the repertoires were released. Subjects who had been exposed to COVID-19, were actively infected with it, or had recovered from it provided the deeply sampled blood TCRbeta repertoires that made up the dataset. Samples came from the ongoing ImmuneRACE study (first 160 participants) plus 1,254 subjects from 6 global collaborators. Where available, HLA class I and class II types were obtained from metadata supplied by the sample provider rather than from assay-based typing. Nearly every sample came with metadata listing a de-identified subject ID, COVID-19 status, age in years and sex. Study-level results and caveats: How much clinical and demographic metadata was included differed by source and by participant, and the metadata was provided uncurated.

Sequencing was carried out using peripheral blood. The clonotype was recovered from a man aged 55 to 70 with acute or convalescent COVID-19. In this chain, TRBV23-1 is recombined with TRBJ2-1, with TRBD2 tentatively as D gene (5 bases match). Being an ORF, TRBV23-1 has a function that is uncertain. The DNA is TGCGCCAGCAGTCAATCATCTGGCGTAGCGCCCAGAGGGGAGCAGTTCTTC. The encoded protein is CASSQSSGVAPRGEQFF.